This TCR beta chain was observed in a study of T cells after yellow fever vaccination. Overall study results and limits: Any FACS-sorted repertoire could hold abundant clonotypes that contaminate it from the bulk population. Some clonotypes were seen in both the CD4 and the CD8 compartments. These made up a small share and likely arose from convergent recombination.

A universal primer site and UMIs were added as TCR cDNA was made by 5'RACE template switching. TCRdb fed the 5' RACE reads into MiXCR, producing one record per CDR3 protein. The table lists roughly 350,000 distinct CDR3 sequences, approximately 4% of them singletons. Points on this clonotype: The antigen is not known.

Per germline, CDR1 LGHDT and CDR2 YNNKEL (reference sequence). Trimming cost V 4 bases and J 2 bases, with 9 bases left between them. The CDR3 sequence is 14 residues long. The receptor comes from a man aged 18-30 years who received the YFV17D yellow fever vaccine. Sample: PBMCs, taken 5 days after the yellow fever booster vaccination. The V gene is TRBV3-1, the J gene TRBJ2-1; no definite D call. The chain's CDR3 is CASSLYGPYNEQFF. CDR3 nucleotide sequence: TGTGCCAGCAGCCTTTACGGACCCTACAATGAGCAGTTCTTC.